A single T cell receptor beta chain is shown here with its context. Its antigen remains undetermined. Base qualities are not at hand, and no much larger clone is one base apart. Whole blood was collected in K2EDTA tubes by collaborating institutions according to the institutions' own protocols. For TCRbeta analysis, collaborators shipped samples as frozen whole blood, isolated PBMCs, or DNA extracted from either of those sample types. TCRbeta CDR3 regions were amplified from genomic DNA using the immunoSEQ Assay, a bias-controlled multiplex PCR. The authors' analysis ran thus. Nucleated cell counts per sample were estimated from amplification of reference gene primers within the assay. To quantify the absolute abundance of each unique TCRbeta CDR3 rearrangement, sequence reads were collapsed and filtered. For each sample, productive Simpson clonality was calculated as the square root of Simpson's diversity index over productive rearrangements. TCRdb holds this immuneACCESS table with in-frame rearrangements only. Some clones are missing; in checked studies, unresolved V genes explain under half, and the rest has no known cause. Clonal size and the V and J genes are those of that table, whereas D and trimming came from the DNA. The sample yields roughly 320,000 clones; roughly 85% were counted once. The ten largest clonotypes hold approximately 7.9% of the sample.

The germline V gene yields MDHEN for CDR1 and SYDVKM for CDR2. Trimming at the junction amounts to 2 bases on V and 5 bases on J, and the germline ends lie 19 bases apart. Inclusive of the bounding cysteine and phenylalanine, the CDR3 is 17 residues long. CDR3 DNA is the only sequence kept; it has 51 bases, read in frame from the first base. The sample is drawn from a study of blood T cell repertoires in COVID-19 (dated by TCRdb to the early 2020s). Some background on the complete study: Samples covering the acute and convalescent phases of COVID-19 were provided by collaborators in the United States, Italy and Spain. Sample metadata almost always included a de-identified subject ID, COVID-19 status, age in years and sex. Subjects who had been exposed to COVID-19, were actively infected with it, or had recovered from it provided the deeply sampled blood TCRbeta repertoires that made up the dataset. The samples were drawn from the first 160 participants of the ongoing ImmuneRACE study and from under 1,500 subjects provided by 6 global collaborators. The repertoires were released in a freely available public database intended as a resource for research on the immune response to SARS-CoV-2. Where HLA class I and class II types were available, the types were taken from metadata supplied by the sample provider, not from assay-based typing. The material from the prospective study consisted of cDNA or gDNA derived from T cells, B-cell-depleted T cells, or PBMCs.

Study-wide findings and limitations: Clinical and demographic metadata were provided uncurated, with the amount varying by source and participant.

The receptor was derived from a human donor in a cohort sampled during active COVID-19. The chain links TRBV28 with TRBJ1-5; TRBD1 is perhaps the D gene, given 5 matching bases. Sample: peripheral blood. The DNA reads as follows: TGTGCCAGCAGTTTAGGATGGGGCTCAAGGTCGGATCAGCCCCAGCATTTT. Its protein is CASSLGWGSRSDQPQHF.